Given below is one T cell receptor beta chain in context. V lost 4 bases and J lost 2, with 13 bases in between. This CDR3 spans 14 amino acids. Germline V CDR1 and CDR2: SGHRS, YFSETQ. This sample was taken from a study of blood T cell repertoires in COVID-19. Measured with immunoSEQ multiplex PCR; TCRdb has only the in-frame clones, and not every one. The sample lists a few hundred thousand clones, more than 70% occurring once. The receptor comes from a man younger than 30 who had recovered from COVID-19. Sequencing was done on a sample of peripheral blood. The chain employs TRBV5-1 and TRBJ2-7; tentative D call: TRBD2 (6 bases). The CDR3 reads CASSKGLFPYEQYF. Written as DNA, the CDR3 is TGCGCCAGCAGCAAGGGACTTTTTCCCTACGAGCAGTACTTC.